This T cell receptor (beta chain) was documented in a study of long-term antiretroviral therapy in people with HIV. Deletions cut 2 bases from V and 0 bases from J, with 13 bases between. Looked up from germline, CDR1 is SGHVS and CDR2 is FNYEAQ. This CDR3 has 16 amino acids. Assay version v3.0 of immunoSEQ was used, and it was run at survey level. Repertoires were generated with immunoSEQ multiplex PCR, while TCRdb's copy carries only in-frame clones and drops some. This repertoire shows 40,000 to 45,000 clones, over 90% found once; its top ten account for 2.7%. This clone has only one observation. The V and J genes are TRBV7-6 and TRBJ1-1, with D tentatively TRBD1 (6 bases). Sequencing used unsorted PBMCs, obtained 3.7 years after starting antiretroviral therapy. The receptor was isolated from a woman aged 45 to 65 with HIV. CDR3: CASSLTLTGMNTEAFF. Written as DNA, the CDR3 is TGTGCCAGCAGCTTAACACTAACAGGGATGAACACTGAAGCTTTCTTT.